This T cell receptor beta chain was identified in a study of a mutant IDH1 vaccine in newly diagnosed glioma. Study information: The vaccination schedule gave patients eight doses in weeks 1, 3, 5, 7, 11, 15, 19 and 23. Whole-study findings and limits: Around 92% of patients showed vaccine-induced immune responses across multiple MHC alleles.

In regard to this clone: Its antigen is not identified.

From germline, CDR1 is SGHRS and CDR2 YFSETQ. This CDR3 contains 16 residues. The V and J ends lost 0 bases and 0 bases respectively, with 10 bases between them. Sequenced by immunoSEQ multiplex PCR; TCRdb stores in-frame clones only, minus some. Of around 40,000 clones in the sample, 70% to 90% were seen once. Time point: week 5, during vaccination. A 20-mer mutant IDH1 peptide at 300 ug was injected subcutaneously with topical imiquimod. The sample in question was PBMCs, obtained from a glioma patient whose treatment included an IDH1 peptide vaccine. This TCR was sampled from a man aged 35 to 55 with glioma. The J gene is TRBJ2-1, the V gene TRBV5-1; D gene uncertain. The CDR3, as DNA: TGCGCCAGCAGCTTGGGGGGTCGGAGCTCCTACAATGAGCAGTTCTTC. Amino acid sequence: CASSLGGRSSYNEQFF.